A selection of T cell receptor beta chains follows, all from one sample in a study of blood T cells in healthy people across ages. TCRdb independently ran MiXCR on the 5' RACE reads; one entry per CDR3 protein. The data hold fewer than 750,000 distinct CDR3 sequences, with roughly 48% observed a single time. Source material: blood. These receptor sequences come from an elderly man in good health. The CDR3 runs from the conserved cysteine through the conserved F or W. Each record gives: V gene, D gene, clone size, J gene, CDR3 protein, CDR3 DNA. D genes are given only for firm matches. Size is stated for part of the rows, as once, few or many counts, or as a class when the clone is expanded.

v_gene: TRBV6-2/TRBV6-3; d_gene: -; abundance: -; j_gene: TRBJ1-2; CDR3aa: CASSSGPTYGYTF; CDR3nt: TGTGCCAGCAGTTCAGGACCGACCTATGGCTACACCTTC
v_gene: TRBV9; d_gene: -; abundance: -; j_gene: TRBJ2-1; CDR3aa: CASSVHRNNEQFF; CDR3nt: TGTGCCAGCAGCGTCCACAGGAACAATGAGCAGTTCTTC
v_gene: TRBV20-1; d_gene: TRBD1; abundance: -; j_gene: TRBJ2-7; CDR3aa: CSANRGDSSYEQYF; CDR3nt: TGCAGTGCCAACAGGGGCGATAGTTCCTACGAGCAGTACTTC
v_gene: TRBV6-6; d_gene: TRBD1; abundance: -; j_gene: TRBJ1-2; CDR3aa: CASSYLQGAGSGYTF; CDR3nt: TGTGCCAGCAGTTACCTACAGGGGGCGGGATCTGGCTACACCTTC
v_gene: TRBV20-1; d_gene: -; abundance: -; j_gene: TRBJ2-4; CDR3aa: CGASTPEKNIQYF; CDR3nt: TGCGGTGCTAGCACCCCCGAAAAAAACATTCAGTACTTC
v_gene: TRBV12-3/TRBV12-4; d_gene: -; abundance: -; j_gene: TRBJ2-7; CDR3aa: CASTWVGTPYEQYF; CDR3nt: TGTGCCAGCACCTGGGTAGGGACCCCCTACGAGCAGTACTTC
v_gene: TRBV5-1; d_gene: -; abundance: once; j_gene: TRBJ1-6; CDR3aa: CASSLVGEPLHF; CDR3nt: TGCGCCAGCAGCTTGGTGGGGGAACCCCTCCACTTT
v_gene: TRBV2; d_gene: TRBD2; abundance: few; j_gene: TRBJ2-1; CDR3aa: CASRNGLAGTNEQFF; CDR3nt: TGTGCCAGCAGGAACGGACTAGCGGGGACCAATGAGCAGTTCTTC
v_gene: TRBV20-1; d_gene: TRBD1; abundance: -; j_gene: TRBJ2-5; CDR3aa: CSAYLRDRQETQYF; CDR3nt: TGCAGTGCCTACCTCCGGGACAGACAAGAGACCCAGTACTTC
v_gene: TRBV6-4; d_gene: -; abundance: -; j_gene: TRBJ2-1; CDR3aa: CASSDRVSGSGNEQFF; CDR3nt: TGTGCCAGCAGTGACCGTGTGTCAGGGTCGGGAAATGAGCAGTTCTTC
v_gene: TRBV5-1; d_gene: -; abundance: few; j_gene: TRBJ2-2; CDR3aa: CASSPIVLAGTGELFF; CDR3nt: TGCGCCAGCAGCCCTATAGTACTAGCAGGCACCGGGGAGCTGTTTTTT
v_gene: TRBV7-7; d_gene: -; abundance: -; j_gene: TRBJ2-5; CDR3aa: CASSLGGVRQETQYF; CDR3nt: TGTGCTAGCAGCTTAGGGGGGGTTCGCCAAGAGACCCAGTACTTC
v_gene: TRBV6-5; d_gene: TRBD2; abundance: many; j_gene: TRBJ2-7; CDR3aa: CASSTWGAGGTYEQYF; CDR3nt: TGTGCCAGCAGTACCTGGGGGGCGGGAGGGACCTACGAGCAGTACTTC
v_gene: TRBV7-9; d_gene: -; abundance: -; j_gene: TRBJ1-1; CDR3aa: CASSLVQRAFF; CDR3nt: TGTGCCAGCAGCCTAGTACAAAGGGCTTTCTTT
v_gene: TRBV20-1; d_gene: TRBD1; abundance: -; j_gene: TRBJ1-4; CDR3aa: CSAFPGTDEKLFF; CDR3nt: TGCAGTGCTTTCCCCGGGACAGATGAAAAACTGTTTTTT
v_gene: TRBV24-1; d_gene: -; abundance: -; j_gene: TRBJ1-5; CDR3aa: CATSDKQGNQPQHF; CDR3nt: TGTGCCACCAGTGATAAACAGGGAAATCAGCCCCAGCATTTT
v_gene: TRBV4-2; d_gene: TRBD1; abundance: few; j_gene: TRBJ1-5; CDR3aa: CASSQDRDRVRNQPQHF; CDR3nt: TGTGCCAGCAGCCAAGATAGGGACAGGGTTCGCAATCAGCCCCAGCATTTT
v_gene: TRBV6-2/TRBV6-3; d_gene: TRBD2; abundance: -; j_gene: TRBJ2-1; CDR3aa: CASSSAGALYNEQFF; CDR3nt: TGTGCCAGCAGTTCAGCGGGAGCGCTATACAATGAGCAGTTCTTC
v_gene: TRBV20-1; d_gene: -; abundance: -; j_gene: TRBJ1-1; CDR3aa: CSAIEGNTEAFF; CDR3nt: TGCAGTGCGATAGAGGGGAACACTGAAGCTTTCTTT
v_gene: TRBV12-3/TRBV12-4; d_gene: TRBD1; abundance: -; j_gene: TRBJ1-2; CDR3aa: CASSPDRTGGFNYGYTF; CDR3nt: TGTGCCAGCAGTCCCGACCGGACAGGGGGATTTAACTATGGCTACACCTTC
v_gene: TRBV7-2; d_gene: -; abundance: few; j_gene: TRBJ2-3; CDR3aa: CASSLELGWHTQYF; CDR3nt: TGTGCCAGCAGCTTAGAACTAGGTTGGCATACGCAGTATTTT
v_gene: TRBV5-1; d_gene: TRBD2; abundance: -; j_gene: TRBJ2-1; CDR3aa: CASSSFGGSSYNEQFF; CDR3nt: TGCGCCAGCAGCAGCTTCGGGGGGAGCTCCTACAATGAGCAGTTCTTC
v_gene: TRBV28; d_gene: TRBD2; abundance: -; j_gene: TRBJ2-3; CDR3aa: CASTLALAGTDTQYF; CDR3nt: TGTGCCAGCACCTTGGCCCTAGCGGGCACAGATACGCAGTATTTT